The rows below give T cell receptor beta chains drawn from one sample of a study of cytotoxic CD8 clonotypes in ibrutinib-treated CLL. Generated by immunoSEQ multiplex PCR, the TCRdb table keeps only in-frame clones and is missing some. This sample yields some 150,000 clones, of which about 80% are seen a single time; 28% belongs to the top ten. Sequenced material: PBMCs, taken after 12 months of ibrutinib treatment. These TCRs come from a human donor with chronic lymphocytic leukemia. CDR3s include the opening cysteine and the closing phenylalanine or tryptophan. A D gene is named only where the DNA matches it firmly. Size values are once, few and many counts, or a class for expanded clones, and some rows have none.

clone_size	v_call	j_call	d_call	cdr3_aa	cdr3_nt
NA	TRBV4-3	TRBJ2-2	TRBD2	CASSPRGGGPFATGELFF	TGCGCCAGCAGCCCCCGCGGGGGAGGGCCTTTTGCGACCGGGGAGCTGTTTTTT
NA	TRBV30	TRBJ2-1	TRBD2	CAWFSLSGRDDNEQFF	TGTGCCTGGTTCTCGTTAAGCGGGAGGGATGACAATGAGCAGTTCTTC
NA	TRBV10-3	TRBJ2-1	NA	CAIKGGGMDEQFF	TGTGCCATCAAGGGGGGGGGCATGGATGAGCAGTTCTTC
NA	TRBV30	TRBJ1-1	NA	CAWSVFGTEAFF	TGTGCCTGGAGTGTATTTGGGACTGAAGCTTTCTTT
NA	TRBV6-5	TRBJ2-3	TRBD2	CASSSAGTTRPDTQYF	TGTGCCAGCAGTTCAGCCGGGACTACCCGCCCAGATACGCAGTATTTT
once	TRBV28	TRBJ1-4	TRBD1	CASSPSGTGPEKLFF	TGTGCCAGCAGCCCTTCCGGGACAGGGCCTGAAAAACTGTTTTTT
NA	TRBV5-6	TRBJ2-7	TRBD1	CASSGRDRGPYEQYF	TGTGCCAGCAGCGGTAGGGACAGGGGACCCTACGAGCAGTACTTC
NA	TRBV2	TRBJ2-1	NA	CASSVEHEQFF	TGTGCCAGCAGCGTGGAACATGAGCAGTTCTTC
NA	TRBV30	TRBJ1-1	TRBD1	CAWSVQGTGVNTEAFF	TGTGCCTGGAGTGTACAGGGGACAGGGGTGAACACTGAAGCTTTCTTT
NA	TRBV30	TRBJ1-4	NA	CAWSKGGSNEKLFF	TGTGCCTGGAGTAAAGGGGGTTCTAATGAAAAACTGTTTTTT
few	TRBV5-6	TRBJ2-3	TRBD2	CAGGLAGADTQYF	TGTGCCGGCGGACTAGCGGGGGCAGATACGCAGTATTTT
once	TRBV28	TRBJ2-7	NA	CASSLGGALYYEQYF	TGTGCCAGCAGTCTGGGGGGGGCCTTATACTACGAGCAGTACTTC
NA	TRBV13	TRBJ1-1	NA	CASSLAGGNTEAFF	TGTGCCAGCAGCTTAGCTGGGGGAAACACTGAAGCTTTCTTT
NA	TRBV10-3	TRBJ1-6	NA	CAISESSGGSNSPLHF	TGTGCCATCAGTGAGTCGAGCGGAGGGAGCAACTCACCCCTCCACTTT
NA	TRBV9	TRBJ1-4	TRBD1	CASSVAGTGGNEKLFF	TGTGCCAGCAGCGTAGCGGGGACAGGGGGTAATGAAAAACTGTTTTTT
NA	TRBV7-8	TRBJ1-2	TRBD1	CASSLGQGYGYTF	TGTGCCAGCAGCTTAGGACAGGGCTATGGCTACACCTTC
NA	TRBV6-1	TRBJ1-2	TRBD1	CASTSGQGRYGYTF	TGTGCCAGCACTTCGGGACAGGGACGCTATGGCTACACCTTC
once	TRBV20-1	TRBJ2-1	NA	CSARIYNEQFF	TGCAGTGCTAGAATATACAATGAGCAGTTCTTC
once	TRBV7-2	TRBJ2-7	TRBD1	CASRMTGGSEQYF	TGTGCCAGCAGAATGACAGGGGGTAGCGAGCAGTACTTC
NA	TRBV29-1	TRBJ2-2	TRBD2	CSVPTSGSNTGELFF	TGCAGCGTCCCGACTAGCGGATCGAACACCGGGGAGCTGTTTTTT
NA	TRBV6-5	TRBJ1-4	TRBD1	CASRGGGEKLFF	TGTGCCAGCAGAGGGGGCGGCGAAAAACTGTTTTTT
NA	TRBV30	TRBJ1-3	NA	CAWSSGNSGNTIYF	TGTGCCTGGAGTTCGGGAAACTCTGGAAACACCATATATTTT
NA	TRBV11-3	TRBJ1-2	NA	CASTSDSYGYTF	TGTGCCAGCACCTCGGACAGCTATGGCTACACCTTC
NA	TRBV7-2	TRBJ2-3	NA	CASSLDKGTDTQYF	TGTGCCAGCAGCTTAGATAAAGGCACAGATACGCAGTATTTT
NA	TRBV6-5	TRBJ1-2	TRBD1	CASSSQQGWGYTF	TGTGCCAGCAGTTCCCAACAGGGGTGGGGCTACACCTTC
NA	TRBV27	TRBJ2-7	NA	CASSLYRSSYEQYF	TGTGCCAGCAGTTTATACAGGAGCTCCTACGAGCAGTACTTC
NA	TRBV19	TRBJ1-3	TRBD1	CASSIGTGFGNTIYF	TGTGCCAGTAGTATCGGGACAGGGTTCGGAAACACCATATATTTT
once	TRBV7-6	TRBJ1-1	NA	CASSFTGLNTEAFF	TGTGCCAGCAGCTTTACAGGCTTGAACACTGAAGCTTTCTTT
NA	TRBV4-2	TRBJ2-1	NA	CASSQVNEQFF	TGTGCCAGCAGCCAAGTCAATGAGCAGTTCTTC
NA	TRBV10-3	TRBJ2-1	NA	CAIRSGANEQFF	TGTGCCATCAGATCAGGGGCCAATGAGCAGTTCTTC
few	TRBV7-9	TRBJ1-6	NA	CASSLLGRNNSPLHF	TGTGCCAGCAGCTTACTTGGGCGGAATAATTCACCCCTCCACTTT
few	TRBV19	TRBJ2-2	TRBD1	CASSRTGEATGELFF	TGTGCCAGTAGTAGGACAGGGGAGGCCACCGGGGAGCTGTTTTTT
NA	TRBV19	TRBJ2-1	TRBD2	CASRPPGGTYNEQFF	TGTGCCAGTAGACCTCCGGGGGGAACCTACAATGAGCAGTTCTTC
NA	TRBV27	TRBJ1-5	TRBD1	CASSGTGNQPQHF	TGTGCCAGCAGCGGGACAGGAAATCAGCCCCAGCATTTT